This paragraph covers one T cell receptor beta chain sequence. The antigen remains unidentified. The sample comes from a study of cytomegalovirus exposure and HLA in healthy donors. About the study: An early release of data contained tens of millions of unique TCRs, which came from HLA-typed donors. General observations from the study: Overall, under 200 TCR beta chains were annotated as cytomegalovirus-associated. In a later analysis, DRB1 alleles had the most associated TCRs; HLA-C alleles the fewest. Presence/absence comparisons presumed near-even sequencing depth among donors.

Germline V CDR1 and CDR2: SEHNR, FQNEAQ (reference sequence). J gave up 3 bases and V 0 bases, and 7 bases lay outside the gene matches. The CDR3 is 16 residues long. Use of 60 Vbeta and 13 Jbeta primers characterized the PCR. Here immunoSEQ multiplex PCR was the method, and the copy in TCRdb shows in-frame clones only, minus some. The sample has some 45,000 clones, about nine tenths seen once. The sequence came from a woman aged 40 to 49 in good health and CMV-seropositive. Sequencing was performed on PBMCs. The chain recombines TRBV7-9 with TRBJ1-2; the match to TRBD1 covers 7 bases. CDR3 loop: CASSLAGTDRHYGYTF. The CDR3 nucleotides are TGTGCCAGCAGCTTAGCCGGGACAGACCGTCACTATGGCTACACCTTC.